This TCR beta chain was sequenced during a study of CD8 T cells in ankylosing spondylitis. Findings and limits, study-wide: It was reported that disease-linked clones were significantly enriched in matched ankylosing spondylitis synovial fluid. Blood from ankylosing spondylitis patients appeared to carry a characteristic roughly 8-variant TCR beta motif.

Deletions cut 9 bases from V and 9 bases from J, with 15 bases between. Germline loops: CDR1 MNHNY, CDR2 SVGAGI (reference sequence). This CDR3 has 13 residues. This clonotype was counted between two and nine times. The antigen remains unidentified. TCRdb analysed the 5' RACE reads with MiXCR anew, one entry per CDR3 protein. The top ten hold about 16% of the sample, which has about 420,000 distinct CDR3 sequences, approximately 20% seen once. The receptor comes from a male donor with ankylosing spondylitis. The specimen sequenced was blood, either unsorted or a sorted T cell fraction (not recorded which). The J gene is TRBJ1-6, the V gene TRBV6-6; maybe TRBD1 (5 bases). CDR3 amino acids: CASTTVRGSPLHF. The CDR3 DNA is TGTGCCAGTACGACCGTGAGGGGTTCACCCCTCCACTTT.